This paragraph covers one T cell receptor beta chain sequence. Assay: immunoSEQ multiplex PCR; the TCRdb copy retains only in-frame clones and omits some. The table includes 60,000 to 100,000 clones, about 90% detected once. Trimming shortened V by 0 bases and J by 6 bases, and 6 bases separated the two germline ends. Germline-derived CDR1 and CDR2 are LGHDT and YNNKEL (reference sequence). CDR3 length equals 13 residues. The entry originates in a study of T cell responses to AZD1222 COVID-19 vaccine. Material: peripheral blood, obtained on day 0 of MenACWY control vaccination. The chain employs TRBV3-1 (or the pseudogene TRBV3-2) and TRBJ1-5; a possible D gene is TRBD1 (5 bases). This clonotype was obtained from an adult in good health. Here the CDR3 DNA reads TGTGCCAGCAGCCAAGATGACAGTCAGCCCCAGCATTTT. Translated: CASSQDDSQPQHF.